This TCR beta chain was profiled in a study of graft-versus-host responses after intestinal transplantation. Trimming stripped 6 bases from V and 4 bases from J, with 15 bases between. There are 14 residues in the CDR3. The V gene's germline CDR1 is MNHEY and CDR2 SMNVEV (reference sequence). Worth noting for this clone: The antigen remains undetermined.

Using immunoSEQ multiplex PCR, the repertoire was profiled, and TCRdb retains in-frame clones only, with some absent. The sample carries roughly 99,000 clones, roughly 92% recorded once. The receptor's source is a human donor who was the organ donor for an intestinal transplant. This sequence joins TRBV27 and TRBJ2-5; possible D gene TRBD2, 6 bases. Material: unstimulated CD8+ T cells sorted from spleen or lymph node cells, obtained before transplant. Written as DNA, the CDR3 is TGTGCCAGCAGGGAGGGGACCGCTAGAGAGACCCAGTACTTC. Residues: CASREGTARETQYF.